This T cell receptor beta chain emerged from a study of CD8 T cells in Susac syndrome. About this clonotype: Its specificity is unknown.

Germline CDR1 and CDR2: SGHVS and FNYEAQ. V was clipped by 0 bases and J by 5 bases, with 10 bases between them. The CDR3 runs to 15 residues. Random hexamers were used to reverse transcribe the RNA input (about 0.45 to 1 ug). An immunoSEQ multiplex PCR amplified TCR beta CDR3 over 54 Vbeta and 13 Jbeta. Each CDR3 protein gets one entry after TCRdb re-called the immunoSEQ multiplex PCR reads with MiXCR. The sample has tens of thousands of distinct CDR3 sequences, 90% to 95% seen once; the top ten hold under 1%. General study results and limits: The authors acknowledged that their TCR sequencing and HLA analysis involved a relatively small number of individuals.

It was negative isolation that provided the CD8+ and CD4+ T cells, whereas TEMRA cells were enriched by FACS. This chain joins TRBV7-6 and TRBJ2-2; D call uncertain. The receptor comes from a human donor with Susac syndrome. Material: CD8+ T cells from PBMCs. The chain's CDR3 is CASSLAEARTGELFF. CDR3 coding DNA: TGTGCCAGCAGCTTAGCAGAGGCGAGGACCGGGGAGCTGTTTTTT.